At least ten counts were recorded for the clone carrying this T cell receptor (beta chain). The antigen is undetermined. This sample was taken from a study of blood T cells in healthy people across ages. Overall study results and limits: The recorded TCR beta diversity per million T cells decreased in a roughly linear manner with age. What prevented conclusive comparison of naive and antigen-experienced cells was that PBMCs were unsorted.

With a J-beta primer mix and a sample-barcoded 5' primer, a second PCR ran about 7 to 11 cycles. TCRdb independently ran MiXCR on the 5' RACE reads; one entry per CDR3 protein. In the table there are some 900,000 distinct CDR3 sequences, roughly 52% of which are singletons. Trimming removed 4 bases at V and 8 bases at J, with 9 bases between. The length of the CDR3 is 11 residues. CDR1 and CDR2 from the germline V gene are SQVTM and ANQGSEA. Total RNA extraction produced at least 5 micrograms (per sample) for the study. This sequence originates from a man aged 25-45 years in good health. The chain recombines TRBV29-1 with TRBJ2-1, with D tentatively TRBD1 or TRBD2 (5 bases each). Sequenced input: blood. This chain's CDR3 is CSVGLGDEQFF. CDR3 in DNA: TGCAGCGTTGGGTTGGGGGATGAGCAGTTCTTC.